This is a list of T cell receptor beta chains from one sample in a study of cytomegalovirus exposure and HLA in healthy donors. Assay: immunoSEQ multiplex PCR; the TCRdb copy retains only in-frame clones and omits some. The table records more than 95,000 clones, 70% to 85% of them present only once. The source material was PBMCs. The receptors derive from a young man in good health and CMV-seronegative. Each CDR3 is given with its conserved first and last residue. The D gene is left open where the match is weak. Some rows mark clone size as missing; the rest say once, few, many or name a class of expanded clone.

J: TRBJ2-2; size: NA; D: NA; V: TRBV7-9; CDR3: CASSLAAGTGELFF; DNA: TGTGCCAGCAGCTTAGCCGCGGGCACCGGGGAGCTGTTTTTT
J: TRBJ1-3; size: NA; D: NA; V: TRBV7-9; CDR3: CSSYDLTGFSPGNTIYF; DNA: TGTTCCAGCTACGACTTGACAGGATTCAGCCCGGGAAACACCATATATTTT
J: TRBJ2-3; size: NA; D: TRBD2; V: TRBV14; CDR3: CASSQGAASGSTDTQYF; DNA: TGTGCCAGCAGCCAAGGAGCGGCTAGCGGATCCACAGATACGCAGTATTTT
J: TRBJ2-1; size: NA; D: NA; V: TRBV27; CDR3: CASSFFGSSYNEQFF; DNA: TGTGCCAGCAGTTTCTTTGGGAGCTCCTACAATGAGCAGTTCTTC
J: TRBJ2-7; size: NA; D: NA; V: TRBV12-5; CDR3: CASGLGADSYEQYF; DNA: TGTGCTAGTGGTTTGGGTGCGGACTCCTACGAGCAGTACTTC
J: TRBJ2-7; size: NA; D: TRBD2; V: TRBV5-4; CDR3: CASAPGGTSGVEQYF; DNA: TGTGCCAGCGCCCCGGGGGGGACTAGCGGGGTCGAGCAGTACTTC
J: TRBJ2-1; size: NA; D: TRBD2; V: TRBV14; CDR3: CASSQDAGGGNEQFF; DNA: TGTGCCAGCAGCCAAGATGCCGGGGGGGGTAATGAGCAGTTCTTC
J: TRBJ2-5; size: once; D: TRBD1; V: TRBV6-5; CDR3: CASRTGGSQETQYF; DNA: TGTGCCAGCAGAACAGGGGGTTCCCAAGAGACCCAGTACTTC
J: TRBJ1-1; size: NA; D: TRBD1; V: TRBV5-1; CDR3: CASGPLGGRGRTEAFF; DNA: TGCGCCAGCGGCCCCCTTGGTGGCAGGGGGAGGACTGAAGCTTTCTTT
J: TRBJ2-4; size: NA; D: NA; V: TRBV19; CDR3: CASSIGGGFNIQYF; DNA: TGTGCCAGTAGTATTGGGGGGGGCTTCAACATTCAGTACTTC